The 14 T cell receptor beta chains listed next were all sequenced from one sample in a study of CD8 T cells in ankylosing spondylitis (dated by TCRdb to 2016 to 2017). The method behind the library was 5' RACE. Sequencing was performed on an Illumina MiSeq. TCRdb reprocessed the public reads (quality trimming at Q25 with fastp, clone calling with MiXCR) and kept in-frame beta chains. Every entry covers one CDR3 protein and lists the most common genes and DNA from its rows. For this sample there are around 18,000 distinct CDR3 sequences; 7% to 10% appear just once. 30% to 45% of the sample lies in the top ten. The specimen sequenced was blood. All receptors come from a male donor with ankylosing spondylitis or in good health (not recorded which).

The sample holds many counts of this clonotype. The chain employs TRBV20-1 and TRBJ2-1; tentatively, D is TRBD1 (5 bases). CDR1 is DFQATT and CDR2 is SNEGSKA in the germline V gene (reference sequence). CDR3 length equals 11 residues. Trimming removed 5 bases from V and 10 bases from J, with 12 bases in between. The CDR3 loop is CSAWGRVEQFF. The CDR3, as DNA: TGCAGTGCTTGGGGCCGGGTAGAGCAGTTCTTC.

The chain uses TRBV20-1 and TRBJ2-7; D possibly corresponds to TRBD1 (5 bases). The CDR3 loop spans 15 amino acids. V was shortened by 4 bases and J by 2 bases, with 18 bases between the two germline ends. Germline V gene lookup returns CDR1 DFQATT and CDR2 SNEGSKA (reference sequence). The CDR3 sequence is CSAKTVTPLPYEQYF. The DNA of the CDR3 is TGCAGTGCTAAGACAGTGACCCCCTTGCCCTACGAGCAGTACTTC.

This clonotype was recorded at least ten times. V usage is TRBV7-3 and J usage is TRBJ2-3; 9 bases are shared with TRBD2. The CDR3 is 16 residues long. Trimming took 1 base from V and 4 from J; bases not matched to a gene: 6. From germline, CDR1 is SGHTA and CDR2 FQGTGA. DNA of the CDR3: TGTGCCAGCAGCTTAATGCGCGGGGGGGCCCCAGATACGCAGTATTTT. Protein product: CASSLMRGGAPDTQYF.

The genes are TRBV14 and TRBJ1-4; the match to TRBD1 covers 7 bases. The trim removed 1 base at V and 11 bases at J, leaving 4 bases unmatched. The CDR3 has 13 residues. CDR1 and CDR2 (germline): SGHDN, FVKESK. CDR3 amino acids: CASSQVARGKLFF. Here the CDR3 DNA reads TGTGCCAGCAGCCAAGTCGCCAGGGGGAAACTGTTTTTT. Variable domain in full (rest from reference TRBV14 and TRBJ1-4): EAGVTQFPSHSVIEKGQTVTLRCDPISGHDNLYWYRRVMGKEIKFLLHFVKESKQDESGMPNNRFLAERTGGTYSTLKVQPAELEDSGVYFCASSQVARGKLFFGSGTQLSVL.

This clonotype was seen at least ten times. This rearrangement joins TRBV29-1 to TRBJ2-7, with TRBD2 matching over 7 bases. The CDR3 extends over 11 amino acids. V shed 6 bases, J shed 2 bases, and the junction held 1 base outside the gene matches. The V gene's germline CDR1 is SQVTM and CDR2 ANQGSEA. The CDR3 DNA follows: TGCAGCGTGGGGGGGACCTACGAGCAGTACTTC. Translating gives CSVGGTYEQYF.

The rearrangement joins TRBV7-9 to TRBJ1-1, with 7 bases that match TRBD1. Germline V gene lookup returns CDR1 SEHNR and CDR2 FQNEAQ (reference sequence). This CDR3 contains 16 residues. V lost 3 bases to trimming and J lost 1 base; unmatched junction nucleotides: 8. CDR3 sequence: CASSFSPTGSNTEAFF. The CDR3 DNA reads TGTGCCAGCAGCTTCAGTCCGACAGGGTCGAACACTGAAGCTTTCTTT.

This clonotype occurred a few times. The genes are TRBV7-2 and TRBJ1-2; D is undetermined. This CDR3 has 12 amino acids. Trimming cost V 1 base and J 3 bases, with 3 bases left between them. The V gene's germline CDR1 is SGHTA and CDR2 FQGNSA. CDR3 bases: TGTGCCAGCAGCTTAGACTACTATGGCTACACCTTC. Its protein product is CASSLDYYGYTF.

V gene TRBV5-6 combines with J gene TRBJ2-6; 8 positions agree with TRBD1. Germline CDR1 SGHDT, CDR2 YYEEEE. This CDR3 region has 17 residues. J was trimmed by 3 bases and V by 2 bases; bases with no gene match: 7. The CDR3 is CASSFPTGDGGANVLTF. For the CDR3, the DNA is TGTGCCAGCAGCTTCCCGACAGGGGATGGTGGGGCCAACGTCCTGACTTTC.

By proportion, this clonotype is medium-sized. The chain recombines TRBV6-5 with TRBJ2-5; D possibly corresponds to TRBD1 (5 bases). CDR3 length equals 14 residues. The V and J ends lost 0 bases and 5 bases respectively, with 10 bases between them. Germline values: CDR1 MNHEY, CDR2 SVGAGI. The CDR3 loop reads CASSYSPGKETQYF. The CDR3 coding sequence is TGTGCCAGCAGTTACTCTCCAGGGAAGGAGACCCAGTACTTC.

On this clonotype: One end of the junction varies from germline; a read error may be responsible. Written as DNA, the CDR3 is TGTGCCAGCAGTGAATCCTGGGACAGGTGGTGGTTT. This sequence encodes CASSESWDRWWF. This rearrangement joins TRBV25-1 to TRBJ1-4, with TRBD1 matching over 8 bases. CDR1 is MGHDK, CDR2 SYGVNS, per germline. The CDR3 is made up of 12 amino acids.

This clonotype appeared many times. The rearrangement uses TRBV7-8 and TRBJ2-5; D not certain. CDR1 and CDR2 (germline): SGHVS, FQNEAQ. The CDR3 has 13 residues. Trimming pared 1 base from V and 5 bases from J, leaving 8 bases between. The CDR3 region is CASSLGLGETQYF. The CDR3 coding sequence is TGTGCCAGCAGCTTAGGCCTTGGGGAGACCCAGTACTTC.

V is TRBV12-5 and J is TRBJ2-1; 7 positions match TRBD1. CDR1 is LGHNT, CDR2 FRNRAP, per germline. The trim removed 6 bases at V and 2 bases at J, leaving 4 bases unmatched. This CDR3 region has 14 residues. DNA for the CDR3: TGTGCTAGTGGCCGGGACAGTACCTACAATGAGCAGTTCTTC. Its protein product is CASGRDSTYNEQFF.

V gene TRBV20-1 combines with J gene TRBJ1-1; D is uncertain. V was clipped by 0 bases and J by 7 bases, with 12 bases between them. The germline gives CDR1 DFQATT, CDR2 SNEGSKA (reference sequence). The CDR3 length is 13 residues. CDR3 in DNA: TGCAGTGCTAGAGATGGCGGAAACGATGAAGCTTTCTTT. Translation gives CSARDGGNDEAFF.

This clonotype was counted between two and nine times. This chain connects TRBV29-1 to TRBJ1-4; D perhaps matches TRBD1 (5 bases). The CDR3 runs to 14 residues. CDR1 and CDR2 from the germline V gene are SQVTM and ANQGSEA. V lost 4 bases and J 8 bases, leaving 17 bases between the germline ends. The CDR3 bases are TGCAGCGTTGTCGCGCCCAGGGCAGGAGAAAAACTGTTTTTT. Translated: CSVVAPRAGEKLFF. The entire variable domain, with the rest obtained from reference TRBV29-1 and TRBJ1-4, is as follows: SAVISQKPSRDICQRGTSLTIQCQVDSQVTMMFWYRQQPGQSLTLIATANQGSEATYESGFVIDKFPISRPNLTFSTLTVSNMSPEDSSIYLCSVVAPRAGEKLFFGSGTQLSVL.